This T cell receptor beta chain was identified during a study of Graves' ophthalmopathy and Graves' hyperthyroidism. The authors used Ficoll-Paque density gradient centrifugation to separate PBMCs. The input was around 9 ml of fresh peripheral blood. Amplification of the TCR beta CDR3 regions used RNA transcripts (as template). RT-PCR was first run with HTBI primers, then multiplex PCR in a second round. TCRdb re-derived calls from the multiplex PCR reads in MiXCR, one entry per CDR3 protein. The profile shows about 400,000 distinct CDR3 sequences, approximately 15% of them singletons. At least ten counts were recorded for this clonotype. From germline, CDR1 is MNHEY and CDR2 SVGEGT. This CDR3 is built from 16 residues. Trimming took 2 bases from V and 0 from J, leaving 14 bases between them.

This receptor was taken from a woman younger than 30 with stable Graves' hyperthyroidism. Source material: peripheral blood. The rearrangement links TRBV6-2 or TRBV6-3 to TRBJ2-7; weak D call: TRBD1 (5 bases). The CDR3 is CASSYPTDGHSYEQYF. CDR3 nucleotides: TGTGCCAGCAGTTACCCGACCGACGGACACTCCTACGAGCAGTACTTC.